These 8 T cell receptor beta chains were all obtained from the same sample, sequenced in a study of cytomegalovirus exposure and HLA in healthy donors. PCR used 60 Vbeta primers and 13 Jbeta primers. The protocol was immunoSEQ multiplex PCR, while the TCRdb copy is restricted to in-frame clones and leaves out a portion. The sample lists about 140,000 clones, about 76% occurring once. Source material: PBMCs. These receptors all stem from a female donor in good health and CMV-seronegative.

This clone was detected only once. An end of the junction does not agree with germline; a read error may underlie this. The chain employs TRBV7-9 and TRBJ2-7, with a possible D match to TRBD2 (5 bases). The germline CDR1 and CDR2 sequences are SEHNR and FQNEAQ (reference sequence). This CDR3 has 14 amino acids. The CDR3 sequence: CSSSPEAASGEQYF. CDR3 in DNA: TGTTCCAGCAGCCCGGAGGCCGCTTCTGGCGAGCAGTACTTC.

The chain couples TRBV6-5 to TRBJ2-7, with 8 positions matching TRBD2. V lost 7 bases, J lost 5 bases, and 7 bases stayed unmatched. In germline, CDR1 is MNHEY, CDR2 SVGAGI. This CDR3 is 13 amino acids long. CDR3 nucleotide sequence: TGTGCCAGCAAGGTGAGCGGGAGTAACGAGCAGTACTTC. Protein product: CASKVSGSNEQYF.

The V call is TRBV5-4, the J call TRBJ2-6; 9 bases fit TRBD2. Germline CDR1 and CDR2: SGHNT and YYREEE (reference sequence). V lost 3 bases to trimming and J lost 12 bases; unmatched junction nucleotides: 10. CDR3 size: 15 residues. CDR3 region: CASSSPGGRGGVLTF. In DNA, the CDR3 is TGTGCCAGCAGCTCCCCCGGGGGGCGGGGGGGCGTCCTGACTTTC.

The CDR3 protein is CASTSRTGSEEQYF. The CDR3 DNA sequence: TGTGCCAGTACCTCAAGGACAGGGTCTGAGGAGCAGTACTTC. V is TRBV19 and J is TRBJ2-7; 8 bases map to TRBD1. Germline-derived CDR1 and CDR2 are LNHDA and SQIVND (reference sequence). The junction had 12 bases not matched to a gene; V was cut back by 7 bases and J by 7 bases. The CDR3 consists of 14 residues.

On this clone: Other DNA sequences within the sample encode an identical CDR3. The chain has TRBV9 and TRBJ2-7; perhaps TRBD1 as D (6 bases). CDR1 SGDLS and CDR2 YYNGEE come from the germline V gene. CDR3 length: 14 amino acids. The ends were cut back, 0 bases at V and 4 bases at J, with 11 bases in the middle. CDR3 residues: CASSVGQGGYEQYF. In nucleotides, the CDR3 is TGTGCCAGCAGCGTAGGGCAAGGGGGATACGAGCAGTACTTC.

The chain carries TRBV30 and TRBJ1-1; D remains ambiguous. CDR1 GTSNPN and CDR2 SVGIG come from the germline V gene (reference sequence). V shed 1 base and J shed 0 bases, with 3 bases lying between them. The CDR3 covers 12 residues. The CDR3 region is CAWSGVNTEAFF. The CDR3 DNA is TGTGCCTGGAGTGGAGTGAACACTGAAGCTTTCTTT.

Only one count was recorded for this clone. The rearrangement joins TRBV13 to TRBJ2-1; TRBD2 matches 8 bases. Germline CDR1 PRHDT, CDR2 FYEKMQ (reference sequence). V was pared by 7 bases and J by 2 bases, with 10 bases of the junction left unmatched. The CDR3 is made up of 16 amino acids. The CDR3 protein is CASTTEGGRTYNEQFF. The CDR3 DNA follows: TGTGCCAGCACCACCGAGGGCGGGAGGACCTACAATGAGCAGTTCTTC.

This chain links TRBV9 with TRBJ2-5; 8 nucleotides match TRBD2. Germline-derived CDR1 and CDR2 are SGDLS and YYNGEE. V lost 4 bases to trimming and J lost 7 bases; unmatched junction nucleotides: 18. The CDR3 length is 17 residues. This CDR3 reads CASSPPLERELGRTQYF. Here the CDR3 DNA reads TGTGCCAGCAGCCCCCCATTGGAGCGGGAGTTGGGCAGGACCCAGTACTTC.